The present entry profiles one TCR beta chain with its context. Participants reported their clinical history, and cohort assignment relied on those reports. Donors of Cohort 3 who recovered were those that had two negative PCRs, clearance, or symptom resolution. From germline, CDR1 is SQVTM and CDR2 ANQGSEA. The V gene lost 3 bases and the J gene lost 4 bases, with 18 bases spanning the gap. The CDR3 consists of 15 residues. Original processing methods: Reference gene primers were amplified, and this amplification served to estimate nucleated cell counts. Repertoires were generated with immunoSEQ multiplex PCR, while TCRdb's copy carries only in-frame clones and drops some. V, J and clone size reflect that table, while D and trimming were determined from the DNA. The sample consists of 250,000 or so clones, around 90% of them appearing once. The data stem from a study of blood T cell repertoires in COVID-19. About the study: T cells, B-cell-depleted T cells, or PBMCs supplied cDNA or gDNA.

The sequence came from a woman in her forties or fifties who had recovered from COVID-19. The gene calls are TRBV29-1 and TRBJ1-2; D gene uncertain. The sequenced material came from PBMCs or T cells enriched from blood (not recorded which). The CDR3 is CSVDKPARGPYGYTF. DNA of the CDR3: TGCAGCGTTGATAAGCCTGCCCGAGGTCCCTATGGCTACACCTTC. The complete variable domain, with remaining parts taken from reference TRBV29-1 and TRBJ1-2, reads SAVISQKPSRDICQRGTSLTIQCQVDSQVTMMFWYRQQPGQSLTLIATANQGSEATYESGFVIDKFPISRPNLTFSTLTVSNMSPEDSSIYLCSVDKPARGPYGYTFGSGTRLTVV.